This TCR beta chain was identified in a study of T cell repertoires in cytomegalovirus infection. Study background: HLA-C-restricted CMV epitopes, recently identified, and well-studied HLA-B-restricted ones were used by the study. From public TCR beta signatures came an indication of both CMV infection and matching HLA type.

TCRdb re-called the reads through MiXCR, storing one row per CDR3 protein. The table records 450,000 to 600,000 distinct CDR3 sequences, about 42% of them present only once. Note on this clonotype: Its antigen remains unidentified.

This CDR3 has 14 residues. The ends lost 3 bases at V and 4 bases at J; junction bases unmatched: 4. Study conclusions and caveats: The ex vivo response was dominated by HLA-C-restricted CMV-specific TCR beta clonotypes. Individuals carrying CMV plus the relevant HLA were identified by cumulative frequency of public TCR beta families.

The receptor comes from a human donor in good health (CMV status not recorded). Some clones in this sample may be carry-over from other donors' samples. The sample consisted of cultured PBMCs, taken from culture after CMV antigen stimulation. V gene TRBV12-3 or TRBV12-4 combines with J gene TRBJ2-5, with 8 bases fitting TRBD1. The CDR3 nucleotides are TGTGCCAGCAGTTTTTCAGGGGGCTCAGAGACCCAGTACTTC. This codes for CASSFSGGSETQYF.